This T cell receptor (beta chain) stems from a study of regulatory T cells in long-lasting Graves disease. General study results and limits: Thyroid tissue went unstudied; only peripheral blood was examined.

CDR1 and CDR2 from the germline V gene are SNHLY and FYNNEI. With 1 base removed from V and 0 bases from J, the gap between germline ends came to 10 bases. This CDR3 region has 15 residues. Time point denoted: newly diagnosed GD, antithyroid drugs for less than 3 months. The TCR library used RNA extracted from PBMCs. In its sample, this clonotype was seen many times. The target antigen is unknown. The TCR beta library used iRepertoire HTBI primers with Arm-PCR amplification of CDR3. One entry per CDR3 protein, called by TCRdb with MiXCR from the multiplex PCR reads. The sample lists 450,000 to 500,000 distinct CDR3 sequences, about 17% seen once, with roughly an eighth in the top ten. This sample also belongs to another study, concerning T cells in Graves' hyperthyroidism and ophthalmopathy. As that study records: The HTBI set primed first-round TCR CDR3 RT-PCR. Blood held most thyroid clonotypes expanded above 0.001 frequency.

Sequencing was performed on peripheral blood mononuclear cells (PBMCs), taken at new diagnosis, from a patient treated with antithyroid drugs. The clonotype was recovered from a man between 35 and 55 years old with Graves disease. The J gene is TRBJ2-7, the V gene TRBV2; D uncertain. CDR3 sequence (DNA): TGTGCCAGCAGTGAAGGCCTAAGAAGCTCCTACGAGCAGTACTTC. Translation gives CASSEGLRSSYEQYF.